This T cell receptor (beta chain) is drawn from a study of cytomegalovirus exposure and HLA in healthy donors. The CDR3 extends over 13 amino acids. Germline CDR1 SGHRS, CDR2 YFSETQ. V was shortened by 2 bases and J by 3 bases, with 9 bases between the two germline ends. Notes on the study in general: Listed as cytomegalovirus-associated were over 150 TCR beta chains.

TCRdb's table, derived via immunoSEQ multiplex PCR, lists solely in-frame clones and lacks some. This table holds 150,000 or so clones, nearly 90% found once. It was the approximately 130-subject validation cohort, separate from the roughly 700-subject first cohort, to which the donors belonged. A remark on this clone: Its antigen is still unknown.

Sequenced material: PBMCs. The source of this sequence is a young woman in good health and CMV-seropositive. The chain has TRBV5-1 and TRBJ2-7, with D perhaps matching TRBD1 (5 bases). CDR3 in DNA: TGCGCCAGCAGCTTATACCAGGGCTACGAGCAGTACTTC. Its translation is CASSLYQGYEQYF.